This entry features one T cell receptor beta chain sequence. The data stem from a study of cytomegalovirus exposure and HLA in healthy donors. The CDR3 consists of 15 residues. Germline V CDR1 and CDR2: MNHEY, SVGAGI. V shed 6 bases and J shed 5 bases, with 16 bases lying between them. PCR used 60 Vbeta primers and 13 Jbeta primers. The table came from immunoSEQ multiplex PCR; TCRdb's copy has only in-frame clones and leaves some out. The table lists approximately 150,000 clones, 80% of them singletons, with about 4.3% in the top ten. The V gene is TRBV6-5, the J gene TRBJ2-2; D call uncertain. Sequencing was done on a sample of PBMCs. The sequence was collected from a man younger than 45 in good health and CMV-seronegative. This CDR3 reads CASRARMGETGELFF. The CDR3 region has the DNA TGTGCCAGCAGGGCTAGGATGGGTGAGACCGGGGAGCTGTTTTTT.